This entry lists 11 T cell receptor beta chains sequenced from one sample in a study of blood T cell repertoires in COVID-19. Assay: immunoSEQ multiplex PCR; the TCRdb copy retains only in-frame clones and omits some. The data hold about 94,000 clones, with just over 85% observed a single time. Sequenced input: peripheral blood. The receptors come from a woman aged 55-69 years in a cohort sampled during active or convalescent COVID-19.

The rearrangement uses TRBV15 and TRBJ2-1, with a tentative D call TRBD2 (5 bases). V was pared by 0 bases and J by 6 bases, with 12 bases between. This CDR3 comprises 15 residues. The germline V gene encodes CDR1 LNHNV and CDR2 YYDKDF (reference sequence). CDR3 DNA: TGTGCCACCAGCAGAGAGGTCGGTCGGGGCAATGAGCAGTTCTTC. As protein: CATSREVGRGNEQFF.

CDR3 nucleotides: TGTGCCACAGCGGGGGGGCGGACAGATACGCAGTATTTT. Its translation: CATAGGRTDTQYF. J is TRBJ2-3 and V is TRBV5-6, with 10 bases that match TRBD2. The CDR3 loop spans 13 amino acids. Germline loops: CDR1 SGHDT, CDR2 YYEEEE. The V gene end was trimmed by 9 bases and the J gene end by 3 bases; junction bases not matched to a gene: 4.

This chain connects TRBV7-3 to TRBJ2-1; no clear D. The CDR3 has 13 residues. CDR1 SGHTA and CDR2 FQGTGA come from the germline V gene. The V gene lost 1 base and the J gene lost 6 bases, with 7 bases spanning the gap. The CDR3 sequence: CASSLNPGNEQFF. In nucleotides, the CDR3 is TGTGCCAGCAGCTTAAACCCCGGCAATGAGCAGTTCTTC.

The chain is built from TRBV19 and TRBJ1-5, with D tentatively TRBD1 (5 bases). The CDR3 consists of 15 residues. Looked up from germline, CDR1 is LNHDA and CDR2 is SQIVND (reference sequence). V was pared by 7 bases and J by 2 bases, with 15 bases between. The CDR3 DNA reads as TGTGCCAGTACCCCCGGGCCGGGGGGCAATCAGCCCCAGCATTTT. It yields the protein CASTPGPGGNQPQHF.

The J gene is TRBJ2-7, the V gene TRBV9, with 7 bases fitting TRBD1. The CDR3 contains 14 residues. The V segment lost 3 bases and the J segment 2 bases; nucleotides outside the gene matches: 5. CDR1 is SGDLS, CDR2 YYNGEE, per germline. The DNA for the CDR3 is TGTGCCAGCAGCGGCGGCGACAGGGCCTACGAGCAGTACTTC. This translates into CASSGGDRAYEQYF.

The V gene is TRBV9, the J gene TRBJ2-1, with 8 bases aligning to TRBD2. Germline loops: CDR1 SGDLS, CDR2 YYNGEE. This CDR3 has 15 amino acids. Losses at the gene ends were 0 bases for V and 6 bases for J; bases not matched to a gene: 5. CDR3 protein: CASSVATSGGNEQFF. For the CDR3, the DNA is TGTGCCAGCAGCGTAGCAACTAGCGGAGGCAATGAGCAGTTCTTC.

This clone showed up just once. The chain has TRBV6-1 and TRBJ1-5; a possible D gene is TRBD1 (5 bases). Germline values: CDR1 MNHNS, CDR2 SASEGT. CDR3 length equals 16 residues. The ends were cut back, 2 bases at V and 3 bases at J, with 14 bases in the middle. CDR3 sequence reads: CASSELGGGHNQPQHF. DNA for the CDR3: TGTGCCAGCAGTGAATTGGGCGGCGGACACAATCAGCCCCAGCATTTT.

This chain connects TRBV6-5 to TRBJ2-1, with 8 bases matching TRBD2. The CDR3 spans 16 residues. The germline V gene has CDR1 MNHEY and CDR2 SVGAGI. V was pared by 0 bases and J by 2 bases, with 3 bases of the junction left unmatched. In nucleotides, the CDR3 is TGTGCCAGCAGTTACTCGACGGGAGGGGCCTACAATGAGCAGTTCTTC. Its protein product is CASSYSTGGAYNEQFF.

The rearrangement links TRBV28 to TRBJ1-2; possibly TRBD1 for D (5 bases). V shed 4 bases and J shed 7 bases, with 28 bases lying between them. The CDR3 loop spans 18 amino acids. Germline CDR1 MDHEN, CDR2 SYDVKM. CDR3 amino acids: CASSSGGTPGLIHGGYTF. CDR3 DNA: TGTGCCAGCAGTTCGGGGGGGACTCCTGGACTGATCCACGGTGGCTACACCTTC.

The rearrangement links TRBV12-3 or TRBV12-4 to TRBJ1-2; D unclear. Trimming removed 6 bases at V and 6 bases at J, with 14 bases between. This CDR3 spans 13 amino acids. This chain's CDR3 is CASRPGDWDGYTF. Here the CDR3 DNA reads TGTGCCAGCAGACCCGGGGATTGGGATGGCTACACCTTC.

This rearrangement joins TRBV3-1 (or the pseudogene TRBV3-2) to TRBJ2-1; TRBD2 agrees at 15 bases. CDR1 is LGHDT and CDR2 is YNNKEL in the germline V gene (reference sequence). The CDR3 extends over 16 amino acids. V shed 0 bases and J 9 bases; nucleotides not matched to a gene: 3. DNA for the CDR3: TGTGCCAGCAGCCAAGATAGGACTAGCGGGAGGGGTGAGCAGTTCTTC. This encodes CASSQDRTSGRGEQFF.